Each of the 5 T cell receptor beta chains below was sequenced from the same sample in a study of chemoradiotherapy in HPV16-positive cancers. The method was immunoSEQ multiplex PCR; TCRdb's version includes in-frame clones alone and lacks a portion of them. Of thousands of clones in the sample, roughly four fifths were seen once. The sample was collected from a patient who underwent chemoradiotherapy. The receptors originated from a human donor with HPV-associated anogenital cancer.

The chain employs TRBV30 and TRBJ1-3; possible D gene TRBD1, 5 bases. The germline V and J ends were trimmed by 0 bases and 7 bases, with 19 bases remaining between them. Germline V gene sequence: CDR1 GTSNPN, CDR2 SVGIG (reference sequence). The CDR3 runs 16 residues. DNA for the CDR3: TGTGCCTGGAGTGTACTAGGGGCTCCTTTCAGGAACACCATATATTTT. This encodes CAWSVLGAPFRNTIYF.

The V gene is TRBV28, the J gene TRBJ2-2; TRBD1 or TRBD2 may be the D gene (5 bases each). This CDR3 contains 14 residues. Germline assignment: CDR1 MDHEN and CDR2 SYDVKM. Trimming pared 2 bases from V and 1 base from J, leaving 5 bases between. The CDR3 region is CASSLGGNTGELFF. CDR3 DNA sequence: TGTGCCAGCAGTTTAGGGGGGAACACCGGGGAGCTGTTTTTT.

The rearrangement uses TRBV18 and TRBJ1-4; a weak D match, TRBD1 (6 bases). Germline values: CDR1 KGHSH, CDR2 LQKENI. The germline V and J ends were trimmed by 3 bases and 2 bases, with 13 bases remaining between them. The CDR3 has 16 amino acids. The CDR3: CASSPNPTGTNEKLFF. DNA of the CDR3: TGTGCCAGCTCACCTAATCCCACAGGGACTAATGAAAAACTGTTTTTT.

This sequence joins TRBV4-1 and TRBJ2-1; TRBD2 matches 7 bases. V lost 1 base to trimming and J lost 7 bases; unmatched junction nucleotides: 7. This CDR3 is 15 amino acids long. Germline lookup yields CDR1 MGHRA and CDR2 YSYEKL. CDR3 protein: CASSQGPGLKNEQFF. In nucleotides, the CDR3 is TGCGCCAGCAGCCAAGGCCCGGGACTAAAAAATGAGCAGTTCTTC.

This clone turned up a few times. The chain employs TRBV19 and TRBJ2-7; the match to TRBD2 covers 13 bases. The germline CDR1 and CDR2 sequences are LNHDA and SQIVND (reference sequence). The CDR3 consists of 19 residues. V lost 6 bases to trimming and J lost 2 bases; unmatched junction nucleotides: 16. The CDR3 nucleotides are TGTGCCAGTAGCCGGACTAGCGGGAGACAATATGGGGATGCCTACGAGCAGTACTTC. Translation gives CASSRTSGRQYGDAYEQYF.